This TCR beta chain was documented in a study of response to subunit inactivated influenza vaccine. TCRdb reprocessed the RT-PCR reads via MiXCR and lists one record per CDR3 protein. The sample consists of roughly 760,000 distinct CDR3 sequences, 21% of them appearing once. With regard to this clonotype: The antigen remains unidentified.

Germline lookup yields CDR1 SGHAT and CDR2 FQNNGV. This CDR3 is 15 amino acids long. V lost 3 bases and J lost 7, with 15 bases in between. Overall study findings and caveats: Only a handful of new T cells, the authors suggested, are recruited with each seasonal influenza vaccination.

The chain recombines TRBV11-2 with TRBJ1-4; D is ambiguous. This specimen consisted of PBMCs from blood, obtained 5 days after vaccination. The clonotype comes from a man aged 45 to 65 who received an inactivated influenza vaccine. The CDR3 reads CASSLGQSTIEKLFF. In nucleotides, the CDR3 is TGTGCCAGCAGCTTGGGTCAGTCGACAATTGAAAAACTGTTTTTT.